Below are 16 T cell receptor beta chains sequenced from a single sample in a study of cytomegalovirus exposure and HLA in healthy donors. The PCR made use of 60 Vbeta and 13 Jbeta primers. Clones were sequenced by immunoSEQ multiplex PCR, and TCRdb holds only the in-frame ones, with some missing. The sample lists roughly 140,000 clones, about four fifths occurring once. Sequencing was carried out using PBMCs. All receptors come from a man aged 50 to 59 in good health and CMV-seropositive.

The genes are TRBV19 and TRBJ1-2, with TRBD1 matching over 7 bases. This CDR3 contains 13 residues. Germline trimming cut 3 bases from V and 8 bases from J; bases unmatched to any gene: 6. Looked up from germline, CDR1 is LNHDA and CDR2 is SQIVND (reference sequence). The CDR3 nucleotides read TGTGCCAGTAGTATCCGGGACAGACGGGGCTACACCTTC. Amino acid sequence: CASSIRDRRGYTF.

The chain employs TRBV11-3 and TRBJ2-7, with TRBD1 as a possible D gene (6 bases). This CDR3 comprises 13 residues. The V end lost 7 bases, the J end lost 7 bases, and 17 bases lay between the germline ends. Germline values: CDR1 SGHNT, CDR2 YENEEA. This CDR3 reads CASKDRSPGEQYF. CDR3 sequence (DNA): TGTGCCAGCAAAGACAGGAGCCCCGGAGAGCAGTACTTC.

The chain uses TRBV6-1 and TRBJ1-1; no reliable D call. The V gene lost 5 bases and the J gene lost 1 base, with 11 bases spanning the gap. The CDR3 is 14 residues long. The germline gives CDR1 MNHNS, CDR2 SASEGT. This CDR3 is CASSFKRRNTEAFF. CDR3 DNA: TGTGCCAGCAGTTTTAAACGGAGGAACACTGAAGCTTTCTTT.

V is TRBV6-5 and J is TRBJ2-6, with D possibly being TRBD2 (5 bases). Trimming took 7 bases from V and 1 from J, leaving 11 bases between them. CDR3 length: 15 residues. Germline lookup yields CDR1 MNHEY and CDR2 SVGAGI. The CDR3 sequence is CASTPGISGANVLTF. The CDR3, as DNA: TGTGCCAGCACCCCGGGGATTTCTGGGGCCAACGTCCTGACTTTC.

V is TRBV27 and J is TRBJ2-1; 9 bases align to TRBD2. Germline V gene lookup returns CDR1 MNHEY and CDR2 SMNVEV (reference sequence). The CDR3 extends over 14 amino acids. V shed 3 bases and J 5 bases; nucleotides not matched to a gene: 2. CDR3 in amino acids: CASSFIAGDNEQFF. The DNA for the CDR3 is TGTGCCAGCAGTTTCATAGCGGGAGACAATGAGCAGTTCTTC.

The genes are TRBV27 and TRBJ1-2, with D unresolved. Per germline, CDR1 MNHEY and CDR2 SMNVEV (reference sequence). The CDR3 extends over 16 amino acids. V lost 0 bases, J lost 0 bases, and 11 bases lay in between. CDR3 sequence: CASSLSAYRTNYGYTF. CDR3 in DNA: TGTGCCAGCAGTTTATCGGCATACCGAACTAACTATGGCTACACCTTC.

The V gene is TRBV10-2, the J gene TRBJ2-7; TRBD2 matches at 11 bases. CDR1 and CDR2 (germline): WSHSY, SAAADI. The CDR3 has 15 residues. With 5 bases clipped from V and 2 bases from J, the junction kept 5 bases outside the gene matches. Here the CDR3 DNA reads TGCGCCAGCAGTAACCCGGGACTAGCGGCCTACGAGCAGTACTTC. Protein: CASSNPGLAAYEQYF.

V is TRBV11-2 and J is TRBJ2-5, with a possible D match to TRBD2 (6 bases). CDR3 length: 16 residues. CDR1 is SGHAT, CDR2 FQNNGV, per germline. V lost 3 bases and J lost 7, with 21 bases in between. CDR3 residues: CASSLASGGELGTQYF. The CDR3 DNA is TGTGCCAGCAGCTTGGCTTCGGGCGGGGAATTGGGGACCCAGTACTTC.

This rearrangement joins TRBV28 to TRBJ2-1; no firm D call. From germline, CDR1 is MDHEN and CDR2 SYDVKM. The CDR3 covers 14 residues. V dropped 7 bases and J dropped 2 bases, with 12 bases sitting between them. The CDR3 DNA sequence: TGTGCCAGCACCCCACAGAAGACCTACAATGAGCAGTTCTTC. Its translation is CASTPQKTYNEQFF.

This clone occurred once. DNA for the CDR3: TGTGCCAGCAGTGAGGGGGGGATTACCGGCTATGGCTACACCTTC. Its translation is CASSEGGITGYGYTF. This chain joins TRBV2 and TRBJ1-2, with D perhaps matching TRBD1 (5 bases). Germline CDR1 SNHLY, CDR2 FYNNEI. V dropped 3 bases and J dropped 4 bases, with 15 bases sitting between them. This CDR3 contains 15 residues.

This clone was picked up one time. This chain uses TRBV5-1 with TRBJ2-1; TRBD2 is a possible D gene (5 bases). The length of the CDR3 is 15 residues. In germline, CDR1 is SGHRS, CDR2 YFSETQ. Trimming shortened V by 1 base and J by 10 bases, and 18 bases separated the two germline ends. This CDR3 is CASSLLAGAPGEQFF. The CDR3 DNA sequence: TGCGCCAGCAGCTTGCTCGCAGGCGCCCCGGGGGAGCAGTTCTTC.

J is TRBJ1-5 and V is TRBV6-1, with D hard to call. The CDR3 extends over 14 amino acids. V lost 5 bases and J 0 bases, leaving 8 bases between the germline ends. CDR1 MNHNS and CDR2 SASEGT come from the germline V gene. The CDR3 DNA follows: TGTGCCAGCAGTCTGTACTATAGCAATCAGCCCCAGCATTTT. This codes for CASSLYYSNQPQHF.

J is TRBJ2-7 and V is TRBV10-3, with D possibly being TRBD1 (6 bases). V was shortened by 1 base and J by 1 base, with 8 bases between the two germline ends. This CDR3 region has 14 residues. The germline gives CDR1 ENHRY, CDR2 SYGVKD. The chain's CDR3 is CAISELDSSYEQYF. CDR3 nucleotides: TGTGCCATCAGTGAGTTGGACAGTTCCTACGAGCAGTACTTC.

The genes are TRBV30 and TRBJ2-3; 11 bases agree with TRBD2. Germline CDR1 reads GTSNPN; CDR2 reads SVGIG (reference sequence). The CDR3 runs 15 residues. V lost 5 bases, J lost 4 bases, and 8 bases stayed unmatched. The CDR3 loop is CAWETSGSLSDTQYF. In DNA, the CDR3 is TGTGCCTGGGAAACTAGCGGGAGTCTTTCAGATACGCAGTATTTT.

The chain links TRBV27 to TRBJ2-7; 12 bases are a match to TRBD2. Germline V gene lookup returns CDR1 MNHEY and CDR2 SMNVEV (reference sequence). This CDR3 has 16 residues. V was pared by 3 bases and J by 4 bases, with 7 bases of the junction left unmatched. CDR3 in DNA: TGTGCCAGCAGTTTTTTAAGAGGACTAGCGGGATACGAGCAGTACTTC. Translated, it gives CASSFLRGLAGYEQYF.

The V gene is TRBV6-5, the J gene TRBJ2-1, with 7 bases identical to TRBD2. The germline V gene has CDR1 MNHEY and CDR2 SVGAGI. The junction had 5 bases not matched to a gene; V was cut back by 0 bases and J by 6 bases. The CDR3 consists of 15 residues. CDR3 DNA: TGTGCCAGCAGTTACTCGGCTAGCGGTGTCAATGAGCAGTTCTTC. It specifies CASSYSASGVNEQFF.